This record covers a single TCR beta chain. Its antigen is unidentified. The entry originates in a study of OX40 agonist ivuxolimab in advanced cancers. Study-wide context: An agonistic human IgG2 monoclonal antibody against OX40 (CD134) was given. Whole-study findings and limits: Antigen targets of the expanded peripheral T cells went undetermined.

Measured with immunoSEQ multiplex PCR; TCRdb has only the in-frame clones, and not every one. The data contain some 31,000 clones, 65% to 80% of them singletons. The sequencing used CD4+ or CD8+ T cells sorted from blood, collected in a trial of the OX40 agonist ivuxolimab. The origin of this receptor is an adult with an advanced solid tumor such as melanoma, head and neck, liver or kidney cancer.

The CDR3 loop is CASSGGGFDNEQFF. DNA of the CDR3: TGTGCCAGCAGCGGAGGGGGGTTCGACAATGAGCAGTTCTTC. This sequence joins TRBV9 and TRBJ2-1; either TRBD1 or TRBD2 may fit D (6 bases each). The CDR3 is made up of 14 amino acids. Deletions cut 3 bases from V and 5 bases from J, with 12 bases between. Germline V gives CDR1 SGDLS, CDR2 YYNGEE.